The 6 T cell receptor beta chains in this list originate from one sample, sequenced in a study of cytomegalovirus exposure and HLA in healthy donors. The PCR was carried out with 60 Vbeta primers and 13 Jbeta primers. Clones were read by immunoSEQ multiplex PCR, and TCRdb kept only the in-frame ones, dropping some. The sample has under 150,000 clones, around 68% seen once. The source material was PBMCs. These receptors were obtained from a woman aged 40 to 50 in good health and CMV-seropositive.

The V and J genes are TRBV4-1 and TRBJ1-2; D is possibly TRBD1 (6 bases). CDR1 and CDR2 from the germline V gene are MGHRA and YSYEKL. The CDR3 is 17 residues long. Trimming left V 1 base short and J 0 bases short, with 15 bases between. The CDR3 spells CASSQAPTGGANYGYTF. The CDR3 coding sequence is TGCGCCAGCAGCCAAGCCCCGACAGGTGGGGCTAACTATGGCTACACCTTC.

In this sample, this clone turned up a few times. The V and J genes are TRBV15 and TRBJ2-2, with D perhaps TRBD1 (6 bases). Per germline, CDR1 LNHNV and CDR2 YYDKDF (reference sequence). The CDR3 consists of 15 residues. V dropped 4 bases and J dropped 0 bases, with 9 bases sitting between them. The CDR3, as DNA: TGTGCCACCAGCAAGGACAGCACGAACACCGGGGAGCTGTTTTTT. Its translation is CATSKDSTNTGELFF.

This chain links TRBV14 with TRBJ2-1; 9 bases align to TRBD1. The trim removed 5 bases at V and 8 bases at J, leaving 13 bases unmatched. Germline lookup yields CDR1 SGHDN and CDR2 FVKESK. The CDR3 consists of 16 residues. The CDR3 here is CASSIPGQGYTYEQFF. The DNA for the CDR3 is TGTGCCAGCAGCATCCCCGGACAGGGGTACACATATGAGCAGTTCTTC. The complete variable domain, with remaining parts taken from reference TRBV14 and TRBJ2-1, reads EAGVTQFPSHSVIEKGQTVTLRCDPISGHDNLYWYRRVMGKEIKFLLHFVKESKQDESGMPNNRFLAERTGGTYSTLKVQPAELEDSGVYFCASSIPGQGYTYEQFFGPGTRLTVL.

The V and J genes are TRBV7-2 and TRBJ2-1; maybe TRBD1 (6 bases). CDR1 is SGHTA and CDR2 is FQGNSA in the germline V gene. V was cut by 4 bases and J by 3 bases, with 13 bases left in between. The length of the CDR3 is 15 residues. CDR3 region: CASSSQGTSYNEQFF. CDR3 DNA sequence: TGTGCCAGCAGCTCACAGGGAACAAGCTACAATGAGCAGTTCTTC. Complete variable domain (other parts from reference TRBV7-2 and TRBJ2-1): GAGVSQSPSNKVTEKGKDVELRCDPISGHTALYWYRQSLGQGLEFLIYFQGNSAPDKSGLPSDRFSAERTGGSVSTLTIQRTQQEDSAVYLCASSSQGTSYNEQFFGPGTRLTVL.

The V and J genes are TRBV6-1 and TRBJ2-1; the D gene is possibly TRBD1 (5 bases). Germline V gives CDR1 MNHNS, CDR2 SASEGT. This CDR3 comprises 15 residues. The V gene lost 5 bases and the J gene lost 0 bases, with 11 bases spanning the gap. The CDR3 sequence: CASSRGSTSYNEQFF. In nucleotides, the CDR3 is TGTGCCAGCAGTAGGGGCTCAACCTCCTACAATGAGCAGTTCTTC.

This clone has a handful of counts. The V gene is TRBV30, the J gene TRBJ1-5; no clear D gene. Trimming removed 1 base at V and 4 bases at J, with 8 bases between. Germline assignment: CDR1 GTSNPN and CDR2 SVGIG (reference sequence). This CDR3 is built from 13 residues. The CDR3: CAWSGSENQPQHF. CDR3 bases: TGTGCCTGGAGTGGTTCTGAGAATCAGCCCCAGCATTTT.